Listed below are T cell receptor beta chains from one sample, sequenced in a study of molecular identifiers for immune sequencing clone quantification. TCRdb re-analysed the PCR reads in MiXCR, keeping a single row per CDR3 protein. In the table there are more than 450,000 distinct CDR3 sequences, around 23% of which are singletons. Sample: naive CD8+ T cells from blood, with Jurkat cell RNA spiked in. The source of these receptors is a human donor in good health. Some libraries in this study had Jurkat cell RNA spiked in. The CDR3 runs from the conserved cysteine through the conserved F or W. The D gene is left open where the match is weak. Some rows mark clone size as missing; the rest say once, few, many or name a class of expanded clone.

CDR3 DNA,CDR3 protein,V gene,J gene,D gene,clone size
TGTGCCAGCAGTTTAGGGGGAGAACCTAACTATGGCTACACCTTC,CASSLGGEPNYGYTF,TRBV27,TRBJ1-2,.,.
TGTGCCAGCAGCAGGACTAGCGAGCAAGATACGCGGTATTTT,CASSRTSEQDTRYF,TRBV7-2,TRBJ2-3,TRBD2,.
TGTGCCAGCAGTAACGGGGTGAACTCCTACGAGCAGTACTTC,CASSNGVNSYEQYF,TRBV6-2/TRBV6-3,TRBJ2-7,.,.
TGTGCCAGCACCTGGGTTCTAGGGGGCTCGGATCAGCCCCAGCATTTT,CASTWVLGGSDQPQHF,TRBV6-6,TRBJ1-5,TRBD1,.
TGTGCCAGCAGCTCGCGACAGGGACTCCCCTACGAGCAGTACTTC,CASSSRQGLPYEQYF,TRBV7-9,TRBJ2-7,.,many
TGTGCCAGCAGCTTAGCGGGGCGACCGACTGAAGCTTTCTTT,CASSLAGRPTEAFF,TRBV13,TRBJ1-1,.,few
TGTGCCAGCAGACTGGGACCGCTTAGTGTAACAACTAATGAAAAACTGTTTTTT,CASRLGPLSVTTNEKLFF,TRBV5-5,TRBJ1-4,.,many
TGTGCCAGCAGCTTGGTCAATCAGCCCCAGCATTTT,CASSLVNQPQHF,TRBV7-9,TRBJ1-5,.,many
TGTGCCAGCAGCTTGTTTTCCCTCCCGGCAGCTGGTGCAGATACGCAGTATTTT,CASSLFSLPAAGADTQYF,TRBV5-4,TRBJ2-3,.,many
TGTGCCCGGGGTCAGGGGAATCAGCCCCAGCATTTT,CARGQGNQPQHF,TRBV30,TRBJ1-5,.,.
TGTGCCAGCAGCTCGCTTAGCGGGGGGGCCCAAGAGACCCAGTACTTC,CASSSLSGGAQETQYF,TRBV7-9,TRBJ2-5,TRBD2,.
TGTGCCAGCAGTGATGGGATACATAGCAATCAGCCCCAGCATTTT,CASSDGIHSNQPQHF,TRBV12-3/TRBV12-4,TRBJ1-5,.,many
TGTGCCAGCAGCCCAACACAGGGGGCCGGTGAGACCCAGTACTTC,CASSPTQGAGETQYF,TRBV6-2/TRBV6-3,TRBJ2-5,TRBD1,many
TGCGCCAGCAGTCAATTTAAAGGGACAGGGGATGAAAAACTGTTTTTT,CASSQFKGTGDEKLFF,TRBV23-1,TRBJ1-4,TRBD1,few
TGTGCCAGCAGTTACGTATCAGCGGCTGGAAACACCATATATTTT,CASSYVSAAGNTIYF,TRBV6-6,TRBJ1-3,.,.
TGTGCCAGCAGTTACGGGGAAAACATTCAGTACTTC,CASSYGENIQYF,TRBV6-6,TRBJ2-4,.,few
TGTGCCAGTGAAGGGGATATCAATGGCTACACCTTC,CASEGDINGYTF,TRBV19,TRBJ1-2,.,.
TGTGCCAGCAGTCTCCCGGGAGCCAACGGTTCTGGAAACACCATATATTTT,CASSLPGANGSGNTIYF,TRBV12-3/TRBV12-4,TRBJ1-3,.,.
TGCAGTGCTCGACAGGTTTTCGACGAGCAGTACTTC,CSARQVFDEQYF,TRBV20-1,TRBJ2-7,.,.
TGTGCCAGCAGCTTGGGAACAGGCTGGATCACTGAAGCTTTCTTT,CASSLGTGWITEAFF,TRBV5-6,TRBJ1-1,.,few
TGCAGTGCTGACAGGACAGGCTACGAGCAGTACTTC,CSADRTGYEQYF,TRBV20-1,TRBJ2-7,TRBD1,many
TGTGCCACCAGCAGAGATTGGGGCACCTCCTACGAGCAGTACTTC,CATSRDWGTSYEQYF,TRBV15,TRBJ2-7,.,many
TGTGCCAGTAGTATAGATCTGACTCTTCGCCTGAGCACGCAGTATTTT,CASSIDLTLRLSTQYF,TRBV19,TRBJ2-3,.,few
TGCAGTGCTAGAGCGCGCGGAGGGGAACAGTACTTC,CSARARGGEQYF,TRBV20-1,TRBJ2-7,.,many
TGTGCCAGCAGTATAGGACAGCCCGGGGGAGATTCGAATTCACCCCTCCACTTT,CASSIGQPGGDSNSPLHF,TRBV27,TRBJ1-6,.,few
TGTGCCAGCAGCTCTTTCGGGCGTAGCACAGATACGCAGTATTTT,CASSSFGRSTDTQYF,TRBV7-9,TRBJ2-3,.,.
TGTGCCAGCAGCAAAGGAGGAGACAGGGTTCGCACTGAAGCTTTCTTT,CASSKGGDRVRTEAFF,TRBV21-1,TRBJ1-1,.,.